This T cell receptor (beta chain) derives from a study of OX40 agonist ivuxolimab in advanced cancers. The study in broad terms: Ivuxolimab was a fully human IgG2 agonistic monoclonal antibody targeting the costimulatory receptor OX40 (CD134). The paper describes the monotherapy dose-escalation part (N of about 50 patients) of the phase I trial of ivuxolimab. Prior anti-PD-1, anti-PD-L1 or anti-CTLA-4 therapy was permitted, and checkpoint inhibitors had been received by less than 45% of dose-escalation patients. Partial responses occurred in three dose-escalation patients: two with cutaneous melanoma and one with hepatocellular carcinoma. A male proportion of roughly 80% and a mean age of approximately 55 years, ranging from about 23 to 79, were recorded for the dose-escalation cohort. Intravenous ivuxolimab was administered to patients every 2 weeks at six dose levels: 0.01, 0.1, 0.3, 1.5, 3 and 10 mg/kg. The purpose of peripheral TCRbeta sequencing was to test whether ivuxolimab changed TCR sequence diversity and led to clonal T-cell expansion. Of the roughly 52 dose-escalation patients, hepatocellular carcinoma was present in about 20, melanoma in around 15, renal cell carcinoma in 9 and head and neck cancer in 9. Here is what the overall study found, with its caveats: At doses of 0.1 to 3.0 mg/kg, clonal expansion of both CD4+ and CD8+ T cells in blood was seen between baseline and week 6. On average, CD8+ T cells showed more expanded clones than CD4+ T cells after ivuxolimab. Antigen specificity was not determined for the clonally expanded peripheral T cells. Low levels of normalized T-cell clonal expansion were also shown by some nonresponding patients. In partial responders in the 0.1-3.0 mg/kg groups, normalized peripheral clonal expansion was found to be among the lowest, especially among CD8+ T cells.

For sequencing of the TCRbeta CDR3 region, genomic DNA was extracted from the sorted cells. The immunoSEQ Assay was used for sequencing of TCRbeta CDR3 regions. Sourced from immuneACCESS, this table was stored by TCRdb with only in-frame sequences that have V and J called. A share of the clones is absent; for the studies checked, an unresolved V gene accounts for under half, and the remainder has no known explanation. The sample contains tens of thousands of clones, roughly 90% of them found a single time. The ten most abundant clones make up approximately 0.67% of the sample. CDR1 and CDR2 (LNHDA, SQIVND) derive from the germline V gene (reference sequence). The CDR3 has 15 amino acids, counting the end cysteine and phenylalanine. The CDR3 DNA has 45 bases and is translated from base 1. Trimming removed 6 bases from V and 4 bases from J, leaving 15 bases between the germline ends. On this clone: Its cognate antigen has yet to be identified. Base qualities are not recorded, but no much larger clone differs from it by a single base.

Patients with a history of autoimmune disease or receiving systemic immunosuppression were excluded from the trial. Peripheral blood for TCR sequencing was collected from all dose cohorts at baseline, on cycle 4 day 1, and on cycle 7 day 1. The samples were taken from a phase I, first-in-human, multicenter, open-label dose-escalation trial of ivuxolimab. Adults with locally advanced or metastatic melanoma, renal cell, hepatocellular, or head and neck squamous cell carcinoma were enrolled in the trial. Before TCR sequencing, CD4+ and CD8+ T cells were separately sorted from peripheral blood. The receptor comes from an adult with an advanced solid tumor such as melanoma, head and neck, liver or kidney cancer. The material sequenced was CD4+ or CD8+ T cells sorted from blood, taken in a trial of the OX40 agonist ivuxolimab. The chain is encoded by TRBV19 joined to TRBJ2-2; TRBD2 is perhaps the D gene, given 5 matching bases. The CDR3 is CASSGGQAGTGELFF. The base sequence is TGTGCCAGTAGCGGCGGGCAGGCGGGCACCGGGGAGCTGTTTTTT.